This T cell receptor (beta chain) was sequenced for a study of identical twins' blood T cells. Study-wide results and limits: Shared CDR3 clonotype counts tracked mainly the product of cloneset sizes. Twins reportedly had markedly more similar V usage than unrelated donors, even among out-of-frame TCRbeta clonotypes. Shared environment remains a possible cause of twin similarity.

The sample holds many counts of this clonotype. Antigen unknown. TCRdb analysed the 5' RACE reads with MiXCR anew, one entry per CDR3 protein. The table includes 300,000 to 400,000 distinct CDR3 sequences, 28% detected once. With 7 bases removed from V and 7 bases from J, the gap between germline ends came to 11 bases. The CDR3 sequence is 11 residues long. Germline CDR1 and CDR2: SGHRS and YFSETQ. Sequenced material: PBMCs. The chain recombines TRBV5-1 with TRBJ1-1; maybe TRBD1 (5 bases). This receptor was taken from a woman aged 18-49 years in good health. CDR3 DNA: TGCGCCAGCGGCGAGACAGATGAAGCTTTCTTT. Residues: CASGETDEAFF.